Sequencing of this TCR beta chain was carried out in a study of T-cell memory formation after mild COVID-19. Study in general: In these data, TCR clusters were largely donor specific.

TCRdb reanalysed the 5' RACE reads using MiXCR and keeps one entry per CDR3 protein. The repertoire holds roughly 250,000 distinct CDR3 sequences, with about a sixth as singletons. This clonotype was counted only a few times. Per the germline V gene, CDR1 is SNHLY and CDR2 is FYNNEI. There are 12 residues in the CDR3. Trimming left V 0 bases short and J 8 bases short, with 5 bases between. This TCR was sampled from a man aged 18 to 29 who had mild COVID-19 (a few samples of this study predate the infection). Cell type and time point are not known. V is TRBV2 and J is TRBJ2-1; D gene ambiguous. The specimen sequenced was PBMCs or a T cell subset sorted from them (not recorded which). CDR3 sequence (DNA): TGTGCCAGCAGTGAAGCGCTCGATGAGCAGTTCTTC. This translates into CASSEALDEQFF.